This paragraph reports one TCR beta chain. This CDR3 comprises 13 residues. Trimming took off 5 bases at V and 8 bases at J, with 15 bases between the two ends. Looked up from germline, CDR1 is KGHSH and CDR2 is LQKENI. The data were taken from a study of blood T cell repertoires in COVID-19. Across the study: Specimens from acute and convalescent COVID-19 originated in the United States, Italy and Spain. Sample material is recorded as cDNA or gDNA derived from T cells, B-cell-depleted T cells, or PBMCs.

Assay: immunoSEQ multiplex PCR; the TCRdb copy retains only in-frame clones and omits some. The table has roughly 350,000 clones, under 95% seen once. The V gene is TRBV18, the J gene TRBJ1-2; tentative D call: TRBD1 (5 bases). The receptor was isolated from a woman between 18 and 30 years old who had recovered from COVID-19. The sequencing input was peripheral blood. CDR3 sequence: CASSESREDGYTF. CDR3 bases: TGTGCCAGCTCAGAGAGCAGGGAGGACGGCTACACCTTC. Using reference TRBV18 and TRBJ1-2 for the parts outside the CDR3, the full variable domain is NAGVMQNPRHLVRRRGQEARLRCSPMKGHSHVYWYRQLPEEGLKFMVYLQKENIIDESGMPKERFSAEFPKEGPSILRIQQVVRGDSAAYFCASSESREDGYTFGSGTRLTVV.